The 32 T cell receptor beta chains given below trace back to one sample, sequenced in a study of cytomegalovirus exposure and HLA in healthy donors. The PCR contained 60 Vbeta and 13 Jbeta primers. Assay used: immunoSEQ multiplex PCR; TCRdb lists only in-frame clones, some missing. The sample contains 90,000 to 100,000 clones, around 76% of which appear only once. Sequenced input: PBMCs. All receptors come from a man aged 35 to 55 in good health and CMV-seropositive.

The chain couples TRBV19 to TRBJ1-2, with D unclear. CDR1 and CDR2 from the germline V gene are LNHDA and SQIVND (reference sequence). The CDR3 runs to 14 residues. V lost 2 bases, J lost 2 bases, and 9 bases lay in between. CDR3 region: CASSITNKNYGYTF. The CDR3 DNA sequence: TGTGCCAGTAGTATAACCAACAAGAACTATGGCTACACCTTC.

The chain is built from TRBV7-8 and TRBJ1-1; D remains ambiguous. The germline V gene encodes CDR1 SGHVS and CDR2 FQNEAQ. This CDR3 has 13 amino acids. V was pared by 7 bases and J by 6 bases, with 15 bases between. CDR3 DNA: TGTGCCAGCACATCGTCCCCGGGAGCTGAAGCTTTCTTT. This encodes CASTSSPGAEAFF.

J is TRBJ2-3 and V is TRBV6-5; perhaps TRBD2 as D (5 bases). This CDR3 has 12 residues. V lost 4 bases, J lost 6 bases, and 8 bases lay in between. Germline CDR1 MNHEY, CDR2 SVGAGI. This CDR3 is CASSSPGDTQYF. CDR3 sequence (DNA): TGTGCCAGCAGTTCCCCGGGGGATACGCAGTATTTT.

The CDR3 coding sequence is TGTGCCAGCAGCTTTGGGGGGGACAGGGCGTCACCCCTCCACTTT. This encodes CASSFGGDRASPLHF. The chain couples TRBV5-6 to TRBJ1-6; 9 nucleotides align to TRBD1. V was pared by 2 bases and J by 10 bases, with 7 bases of the junction left unmatched. Germline lookup yields CDR1 SGHDT and CDR2 YYEEEE. The CDR3 runs to 15 residues.

V gene TRBV5-1 combines with J gene TRBJ2-7; 7 bases align to TRBD2. V gave up 0 bases and J gave up 4 bases; unmatched junction bases: 16. Per the germline V gene, CDR1 is SGHRS and CDR2 is YFSETQ. The CDR3 length is 18 residues. The CDR3 region has the DNA TGCGCCAGCAGCTTGGGAGCATTTAGCGGGCCCCTGGGGTACGAGCAGTACTTC. Protein product: CASSLGAFSGPLGYEQYF.

In nucleotides, the CDR3 is TGCGCCAGTGCACCTGACAGGGCCAATTCACCCCTCCACTTT. This translates into CASAPDRANSPLHF. The chain couples TRBV5-1 to TRBJ1-6; 7 bases align to TRBD1. Germline CDR1 SGHRS, CDR2 YFSETQ. This CDR3 is 14 amino acids long. V trimming: 8 bases; J trimming: 7 bases; junction bases outside the gene matches: 9.

A remark on this clone: An end of the junction differs from the germline gene, which may be a read error. V is TRBV7-7 and J is TRBJ2-5; 14 positions agree with TRBD2. The germline CDR1 and CDR2 sequences are SSHAT and FNYEAQ (reference sequence). The CDR3 covers 15 residues. The CDR3, as DNA: TGTGCTAGCAGCAACTCCGGGACTAGCGGGGGGACCCAGTACTTC. Its translation is CASSNSGTSGGTQYF.

The rearrangement links TRBV4-2 to TRBJ2-5, with 8 bases identical to TRBD2. Per germline, CDR1 LGHNA and CDR2 YNFKEQ. The V and J ends lost 0 bases and 4 bases, in that order; junction bases with no gene match: 4. This CDR3 comprises 15 residues. The DNA for the CDR3 is TGTGCCAGCAGCCAAGACACGGGGGGGGGAGAGACCCAGTACTTC. Amino acids: CASSQDTGGGETQYF.

Regarding this clone: Its ends do not fully match the called genes, so a read error is possible. The genes are TRBV7-9 and TRBJ2-4; D may match TRBD1 or TRBD2 (5 bases each). Germline V CDR1 and CDR2: SEHNR, FQNEAQ (reference sequence). This CDR3 spans 15 amino acids. CDR3 residues: CSSSLEGLFGNIQYF. As DNA, the CDR3 is TGTTCCAGCAGCTTAGAGGGGCTTTTTGGAAACATTCAGTACTTC.

The genes are TRBV19 and TRBJ1-5; a possible D gene is TRBD1 (6 bases). CDR3 length equals 15 residues. The V gene's germline CDR1 is LNHDA and CDR2 SQIVND (reference sequence). V was pared by 7 bases and J by 4 bases, with 17 bases between. The CDR3 is CASTGTPGGNQPQHF. CDR3 sequence (DNA): TGTGCCAGTACGGGGACACCCGGCGGGAATCAGCCCCAGCATTTT.

This clone has a single count. The V call is TRBV27, the J call TRBJ2-1, with D uncertain. The CDR3 runs to 13 residues. The germline V gene has CDR1 MNHEY and CDR2 SMNVEV (reference sequence). V lost 3 bases to trimming and J lost 0 bases, with 3 bases between them. In DNA, the CDR3 is TGTGCCAGCAGTTTTAGCTCCTACAATGAGCAGTTCTTC. It specifies CASSFSSYNEQFF.

This clone was observed a handful of times. V and J are TRBV7-3 and TRBJ2-2, with 8 bases fitting TRBD2. The CDR3 runs to 18 residues. The V gene's germline CDR1 is SGHTA and CDR2 FQGTGA. J lost 4 bases, V lost 5 bases, and 15 bases had no gene match. CDR3 region: CASSVLSGGATGTGELFF. The DNA of the CDR3 is TGTGCCAGCAGCGTACTATCCGGGGGGGCCACGGGCACCGGGGAGCTGTTTTTT.

This rearrangement joins TRBV29-1 to TRBJ1-1; 8 bases line up with TRBD1. The CDR3 has 14 residues. The germline CDR1 and CDR2 sequences are SQVTM and ANQGSEA. Losses at the gene ends were 7 bases for V and 4 bases for J; bases not matched to a gene: 11. The CDR3, as DNA: TGCAGCGCTACAAGGAATACAGGGGGCACTGAAGCTTTCTTT. It encodes CSATRNTGGTEAFF.

The gene calls are TRBV7-8 and TRBJ1-1; TRBD1 agrees at 8 bases. The CDR3 is 15 residues long. Per the germline V gene, CDR1 is SGHVS and CDR2 is FQNEAQ. V lost 4 bases to trimming and J lost 4 bases; unmatched junction nucleotides: 8. CDR3 residues: CASSSSGGLGTEAFF. CDR3 DNA: TGTGCCAGCAGCTCATCAGGGGGCCTGGGCACTGAAGCTTTCTTT.

The chain links TRBV6-5 to TRBJ2-3; tentative D call: TRBD1 (7 bases). The CDR3 sequence is 15 residues long. CDR1 MNHEY and CDR2 SVGAGI come from the germline V gene. Trimming removed 8 bases from V and 1 base from J, with 16 bases in between. The CDR3 region is CASSDPRGGTDTQYF. CDR3 bases: TGTGCCAGCTCCGATCCCAGGGGGGGCACAGATACGCAGTATTTT.

This clone was counted a single time. The rearrangement links TRBV15 to TRBJ1-5; 7 nucleotides align to TRBD1. Germline trimming cut 1 base from V and 7 bases from J; bases unmatched to any gene: 10. This CDR3 is 16 amino acids long. CDR1 and CDR2 from the germline V gene are LNHNV and YYDKDF (reference sequence). The CDR3 is CATSRVGRTGRQPQHF. CDR3 DNA: TGTGCCACCAGCAGAGTAGGTCGGACAGGCAGGCAGCCCCAGCATTTT.

The rearrangement joins TRBV6-1 to TRBJ1-1; no reliable D call. CDR3 length: 13 amino acids. Germline V gives CDR1 MNHNS, CDR2 SASEGT. Trimming cost V 3 bases and J 4 bases, with 9 bases left between them. The CDR3 here is CASSDQAGTEAFF. CDR3 coding DNA: TGTGCCAGCAGTGATCAAGCGGGCACTGAAGCTTTCTTT.

Only one count was recorded for this clone. The genes are TRBV2 and TRBJ2-2; D is perhaps TRBD2 (6 bases). Trimming took 10 bases from V and 4 from J, leaving 10 bases between them. Per the germline V gene, CDR1 is SNHLY and CDR2 is FYNNEI. The CDR3 consists of 12 residues. The CDR3 loop is CATGDPTGELFF. Here the CDR3 DNA reads TGTGCCACGGGAGACCCCACCGGGGAGCTGTTTTTT.

This sequence joins TRBV4-3 and TRBJ2-1; 10 bases are a match to TRBD2. The CDR3 is 14 residues long. V shed 1 base, J shed 7 bases, and the junction held 1 base outside the gene matches. From germline, CDR1 is LGHNA and CDR2 YSLEER. For the CDR3, the DNA is TGCGCCAGCAGCCAAGTTAGCGGGAGGAATGAGCAGTTCTTC. This encodes CASSQVSGRNEQFF.

V and J are TRBV11-2 and TRBJ2-5; 12 positions match TRBD2. This CDR3 contains 18 residues. In germline, CDR1 is SGHAT, CDR2 FQNNGV. V lost 0 bases, J lost 2 bases, and 7 bases stayed unmatched. CDR3 loop: CASSLDSSGRGLQETQYF. The CDR3 nucleotides read TGTGCCAGCAGCTTAGATTCTAGCGGGAGGGGGTTACAAGAGACCCAGTACTTC. Supplemented by reference TRBV11-2 and TRBJ2-5, the full variable domain reads EAGVAQSPRYKIIEKRQSVAFWCNPISGHATLYWYQQILGQGPKLLIQFQNNGVVDDSQLPKDRFSAERLKGVDSTLKIQPAKLEDSAVYLCASSLDSSGRGLQETQYFGPGTRLLVL.

The chain has TRBV6-1 and TRBJ2-1; 7 bases fit TRBD2. CDR1 and CDR2 (germline): MNHNS, SASEGT. The CDR3 has 15 residues. Trimming removed 7 bases from V and 7 bases from J; junction bases left unmatched: 13. CDR3 region: CASNPGGGSKNEQFF. CDR3 DNA: TGTGCCAGCAACCCGGGTGGCGGGAGTAAGAATGAGCAGTTCTTC.

The V call is TRBV9, the J call TRBJ2-3; 13 positions match TRBD2. Germline V gene data show CDR1 as SGDLS and CDR2 as YYNGEE. V lost 2 bases to trimming and J lost 4 bases; unmatched junction nucleotides: 1. The CDR3 spans 15 residues. CDR3 residues: CASSVGTSGADTQYF. In nucleotides, the CDR3 is TGTGCCAGCAGCGTGGGGACTAGCGGGGCAGATACGCAGTATTTT.

The CDR3 nucleotides are TGTGCCAGCAGCACTAGATGGTCTCCGAGCTATGGCTACACCTTC. Its translation: CASSTRWSPSYGYTF. The chain recombines TRBV13 with TRBJ1-2; D not certain. Per the germline V gene, CDR1 is PRHDT and CDR2 is FYEKMQ (reference sequence). The CDR3 runs to 15 residues. V was cut by 5 bases and J by 4 bases, with 17 bases left in between.

This chain connects TRBV5-1 to TRBJ2-1; TRBD2 aligns across 15 bases. This CDR3 is 20 amino acids long. In germline, CDR1 is SGHRS, CDR2 YFSETQ. V shed 1 base, J shed 0 bases, and the junction held 8 bases outside the gene matches. CDR3 sequence reads: CASSLRGLAGGGSSYNEQFF. As DNA, the CDR3 is TGCGCCAGCAGCTTGAGGGGACTAGCGGGGGGCGGGAGCTCCTACAATGAGCAGTTCTTC.

The chain links TRBV7-3 to TRBJ2-5, with 11 positions matching TRBD2. The CDR3 is 16 residues long. Looked up from germline, CDR1 is SGHTA and CDR2 is FQGTGA. The ends lost 5 bases at V and 4 bases at J; junction bases unmatched: 9. CDR3 region: CASSPLAGGLGETQYF. The CDR3 DNA reads as TGTGCCAGCAGCCCTTTAGCGGGGGGGCTTGGAGAGACCCAGTACTTC. Based on the CDR3 plus reference TRBV7-3 and TRBJ2-5, the full variable domain is GAGVSQTPSNKVTEKGKYVELRCDPISGHTALYWYRQSLGQGPEFLIYFQGTGAADDSGLPNDRFFAVRPEGSVSTLKIQRTERGDSAVYLCASSPLAGGLGETQYFGPGTRLLVL.

The chain links TRBV5-1 to TRBJ1-1, with a possible D match to TRBD1 (5 bases). CDR1 and CDR2 from the germline V gene are SGHRS and YFSETQ. Trimming left V 7 bases short and J 1 base short, with 11 bases between. This CDR3 comprises 13 residues. The CDR3 sequence: CASGPTGNTEAFF. The CDR3 DNA reads TGCGCCAGCGGACCTACAGGGAACACTGAAGCTTTCTTT.

This rearrangement joins TRBV10-2 to TRBJ1-1; TRBD1 aligns across 7 bases. The CDR3 has 16 residues. Trimming took 2 bases from V and 0 from J; bases not matched to a gene: 6. CDR1 WSHSY and CDR2 SAAADI come from the germline V gene. This chain's CDR3 is CASSENPQGLNTEAFF. The CDR3 region has the DNA TGCGCCAGCAGTGAGAACCCACAGGGGTTGAACACTGAAGCTTTCTTT.

The genes are TRBV9 and TRBJ2-2, with D possibly matching TRBD1 (6 bases). Trimming removed 0 bases at V and 0 bases at J, with 12 bases between. Germline CDR1 SGDLS, CDR2 YYNGEE. This CDR3 comprises 17 residues. CDR3: CASSVDKRTANTGELFF. The CDR3, as DNA: TGTGCCAGCAGCGTAGATAAGCGGACAGCGAACACCGGGGAGCTGTTTTTT. Full variable domain (missing parts from reference TRBV9 and TRBJ2-2): DSGVTQTPKHLITATGQRVTLRCSPRSGDLSVYWYQQSLDQGLQFLIQYYNGEERAKGNILERFSAQQFPDLHSELNLSSLELGDSALYFCASSVDKRTANTGELFFGEGSRLTVL.

The V and J genes are TRBV7-2 and TRBJ2-1; 7 bases map to TRBD2. V lost 7 bases to trimming and J lost 3 bases; unmatched junction nucleotides: 12. Germline V gene lookup returns CDR1 SGHTA and CDR2 FQGNSA. The CDR3 spans 16 residues. The CDR3 protein is CASNPEWREIYNEQFF. The CDR3 region has the DNA TGTGCCAGCAACCCCGAATGGCGGGAGATCTACAATGAGCAGTTCTTC.

The chain recombines TRBV19 with TRBJ2-7; 15 bases are a match to TRBD2. The CDR3 runs 16 residues. Germline V gives CDR1 LNHDA, CDR2 SQIVND (reference sequence). Trimming removed 4 bases from V and 4 bases from J; junction bases left unmatched: 5. The CDR3 protein is CASSRGTSGRIYEQYF. CDR3 in DNA: TGTGCCAGTAGTAGGGGGACTAGCGGGAGGATTTACGAGCAGTACTTC.

The V and J genes are TRBV6-5 and TRBJ1-1; D unclear. The germline V gene encodes CDR1 MNHEY and CDR2 SVGAGI. The V gene lost 7 bases and the J gene lost 0 bases, with 12 bases spanning the gap. The CDR3 covers 14 residues. CDR3 sequence: CASTPTILNTEAFF. The CDR3 bases are TGTGCCAGCACCCCGACTATTTTGAACACTGAAGCTTTCTTT.

About this clone: A read error may account for a junction end that differs from germline. V gene TRBV6-5 combines with J gene TRBJ1-3; no firm D call. Germline CDR1 MNHEY, CDR2 SVGAGI. CDR3 size: 14 residues. This CDR3 is CAISEGRAGNTIYF. CDR3 sequence (DNA): TGTGCCATCAGTGAGGGAAGGGCTGGAAACACCATATATTTT.